This T cell receptor beta chain was obtained from a study of blood T cell repertoires in COVID-19. The CDR3 has 17 amino acids. CDR1 is KGHSH, CDR2 LQKENI, per germline. V trimming: 4 bases; J trimming: 0 bases; junction bases outside the gene matches: 9. Sequencing used immunoSEQ multiplex PCR; TCRdb keeps in-frame clones, though not all of them. The data contain roughly 200,000 clones, more than 75% of them singletons. Two negative PCRs, clearance, or symptom resolution characterized the recovered Cohort 3 donors. The specimen was PBMCs or T cells enriched from blood (not recorded which). The chain carries TRBV18 and TRBJ2-7; 10 nucleotides match TRBD2. The TCR originated in a woman in her twenties or thirties who had recovered from COVID-19. The CDR3 nucleotides are TGTGCCAGCTCACTGCAACTAGCGGGATCCTCCTCCTACGAGCAGTACTTC. Amino acids: CASSLQLAGSSSYEQYF.